These 30 T cell receptor beta chains were sequenced from one sample in a study of cytomegalovirus exposure and HLA in healthy donors. Vbeta (60) and Jbeta (13) primers were used in the PCR. The data were produced by immunoSEQ multiplex PCR, yet TCRdb's version contains in-frame clones alone and is incomplete. This repertoire shows tens of thousands of clones, 76% found once; its top ten account for 7.5% to 8.5%. The sequencing input was PBMCs. The receptor set was obtained from a woman in her thirties in good health and CMV-seropositive.

The chain is built from TRBV7-9 and TRBJ2-7; D unclear. The V end was cut by 5 bases, the J end by 1 base, with 3 bases between. This CDR3 is built from 11 residues. In germline, CDR1 is SEHNR, CDR2 FQNEAQ (reference sequence). The CDR3 here is CASSRSYEQYF. CDR3 nucleotides: TGTGCCAGCAGCCGGTCCTACGAGCAGTACTTC. The entire variable domain, with the rest obtained from reference TRBV7-9 and TRBJ2-7, is as follows: DTGVSQNPRHKITKRGQNVTFRCDPISEHNRLYWYRQTLGQGPEFLTYFQNEAQLEKSRLLSDRFSAERPKGSFSTLEIQRTEQGDSAMYLCASSRSYEQYFGPGTRLTVT.

The chain carries TRBV9 and TRBJ1-5, with 7 bases identical to TRBD1. The CDR3 has 14 amino acids. V dropped 3 bases and J dropped 5; count of bases not matched to a gene: 5. Germline lookup yields CDR1 SGDLS and CDR2 YYNGEE. Written as DNA, the CDR3 is TGTGCCAGCAGCGCCGGGACAGATCATCAGCCCCAGCATTTT. It codes for CASSAGTDHQPQHF.

This sequence joins TRBV13 and TRBJ2-1, with 16 bases aligning to TRBD2. The CDR3 contains 19 residues. Germline CDR1 PRHDT, CDR2 FYEKMQ (reference sequence). V shed 5 bases, J shed 12 bases, and the junction held 19 bases outside the gene matches. This CDR3 reads CASSAQGLAGGGLTGSQFF. The CDR3 DNA sequence: TGTGCCAGCAGCGCACAGGGACTAGCGGGAGGGGGGTTGACGGGGTCGCAGTTCTTC.

The chain combines TRBV2 with TRBJ2-1; D uncertain. Between the trimmed V and J ends, which lost 10 bases and 8 bases, there was a span of 12 bases. Germline CDR1 is SNHLY and CDR2 is FYNNEI. The CDR3 is 11 residues long. CDR3 sequence reads: CATNSFDEQFF. The DNA for the CDR3 is TGTGCCACCAATAGTTTTGATGAGCAGTTCTTC.

The chain recombines TRBV5-1 with TRBJ2-2, with 14 bases matching TRBD2. J was trimmed by 0 bases and V by 3 bases; bases with no gene match: 4. CDR3 size: 18 residues. Per germline, CDR1 SGHRS and CDR2 YFSETQ. The CDR3 sequence is CASSSGTSGSANTGELFF. CDR3 in DNA: TGCGCCAGCAGCTCTGGGACTAGCGGGAGCGCGAACACCGGGGAGCTGTTTTTT. Based on the CDR3 plus reference TRBV5-1 and TRBJ2-2, the full variable domain is KAGVTQTPRYLIKTRGQQVTLSCSPISGHRSVSWYQQTPGQGLQFLFEYFSETQRNKGNFPGRFSGRQFSNSRSEMNVSTLELGDSALYLCASSSGTSGSANTGELFFGEGSRLTVL.

V is TRBV6-5 and J is TRBJ1-2; no clear D gene. Germline loops: CDR1 MNHEY, CDR2 SVGAGI. The CDR3 spans 15 residues. The germline V and J ends were trimmed by 6 bases and 0 bases, with 14 bases remaining between them. CDR3 sequence reads: CASSPPKPTNYGYTF. CDR3 DNA: TGTGCCAGCAGCCCTCCTAAGCCGACTAACTATGGCTACACCTTC.

This clone has just one count. This rearrangement joins TRBV10-2 to TRBJ2-7; unclear D gene. CDR3 length equals 11 residues. Germline lookup yields CDR1 WSHSY and CDR2 SAAADI. Trimming removed 6 bases from V and 2 bases from J, with 5 bases in between. The CDR3 DNA reads as TGCGCCAGCAGGTCCGCCTACGAGCAGTACTTC. This encodes CASRSAYEQYF.

The gene calls are TRBV28 and TRBJ1-5; the match to TRBD1 covers 8 bases. The CDR3 sequence is 16 residues long. Trimming cost V 8 bases and J 6 bases; bases outside gene matches: 15. CDR1 MDHEN and CDR2 SYDVKM come from the germline V gene. CDR3: CASGSGTGGFGQPQHF. The CDR3 nucleotides are TGTGCCAGCGGATCTGGGACAGGCGGGTTCGGTCAGCCCCAGCATTTT. Looking up the rest from reference TRBV28 and TRBJ1-5 gives the full variable domain: DVKVTQSSRYLVKRTGEKVFLECVQDMDHENMFWYRQDPGLGLRLIYFSYDVKMKEKGDIPEGYSVSREKKERFSLILESASTNQTSMYLCASGSGTGGFGQPQHFGDGTRLSIL.

The V call is TRBV6-5, the J call TRBJ2-2; D call uncertain. V was trimmed by 0 bases and J by 4 bases, leaving 6 bases between them. Germline V CDR1 and CDR2: MNHEY, SVGAGI. The CDR3 has 14 residues. CDR3 protein: CASSYSLFTGELFF. DNA for the CDR3: TGTGCCAGCAGTTACTCTCTGTTCACCGGGGAGCTGTTTTTT.

The rearrangement uses TRBV19 and TRBJ1-1, with 7 bases matching TRBD1. CDR3 length equals 15 residues. V lost 4 bases to trimming and J lost 2 bases; unmatched junction nucleotides: 7. The germline V gene encodes CDR1 LNHDA and CDR2 SQIVND (reference sequence). This CDR3 reads CASSKATGTNTEAFF. CDR3 nucleotide sequence: TGTGCCAGTAGTAAGGCGACAGGGACTAACACTGAAGCTTTCTTT.

The chain has TRBV6-6 and TRBJ1-5, with 7 bases that match TRBD1. Germline lookup yields CDR1 MNHNY and CDR2 SVGAGI (reference sequence). The V gene end was trimmed by 2 bases and the J gene end by 5 bases; junction bases not matched to a gene: 0. The CDR3 is made up of 13 amino acids. The CDR3 bases are TGTGCCAGCAGTTACGGGACAGATCAGCCCCAGCATTTT. It translates to CASSYGTDQPQHF.

V usage is TRBV5-1 and J usage is TRBJ1-1; D gene unclear. The germline V gene encodes CDR1 SGHRS and CDR2 YFSETQ. Deletions cut 6 bases from V and 1 base from J, with 13 bases between. The CDR3 consists of 14 residues. CDR3 DNA sequence: TGCGCCAGCAACCTCCGAGATGGGAACACTGAAGCTTTCTTT. It codes for CASNLRDGNTEAFF.

The rearrangement uses TRBV5-1 and TRBJ2-1; 11 positions match TRBD2. Germline V gives CDR1 SGHRS, CDR2 YFSETQ. This CDR3 has 15 residues. The V and J ends lost 0 bases and 6 bases, in that order; junction bases with no gene match: 2. In DNA, the CDR3 is TGCGCCAGCAGCTTGGCTAGCGGGAGGTCCAATGAGCAGTTCTTC. Encoded protein: CASSLASGRSNEQFF.

The chain couples TRBV14 to TRBJ2-2, with D possibly TRBD2 on 5 matching bases. Per germline, CDR1 SGHDN and CDR2 FVKESK. Trimming took 4 bases from V and 0 from J, leaving 18 bases between them. The CDR3 sequence is 18 residues long. As DNA, the CDR3 is TGTGCCAGCAGCCGGCGCTCGACGGCGGGCTCGAACACCGGGGAGCTGTTTTTT. This translates into CASSRRSTAGSNTGELFF.

The rearrangement uses TRBV30 and TRBJ1-2, with TRBD1 as a possible D gene (6 bases). V was cut by 1 base and J by 7 bases, with 7 bases left in between. In germline, CDR1 is GTSNPN, CDR2 SVGIG (reference sequence). The length of the CDR3 is 11 residues. The CDR3 DNA is TGTGCCTGGAGTGGAGGGGGTGGCTACACCTTC. Amino acids: CAWSGGGGYTF.

This chain joins TRBV10-3 and TRBJ2-6; 8 nucleotides match TRBD1. Trimming removed 8 bases from V and 0 bases from J; junction bases left unmatched: 3. This CDR3 has 15 residues. Per germline, CDR1 ENHRY and CDR2 SYGVKD. CDR3 in amino acids: CAIRDRNSGANVLTF. In DNA, the CDR3 is TGTGCCATCCGGGACAGGAACTCTGGGGCCAACGTCCTGACTTTC.

Turning to this clone: The final CDR3 position lacks the conserved phenylalanine or tryptophan, pointing to a likely read error. The limits of the CDR3 on the DNA are not certain, so only TCRdb's listed CDR3 is given. The rearrangement links TRBV28 to TRBJ1-1; TRBD1 was called by the table and not checked on the DNA. The germline V gene encodes CDR1 MDHEN and CDR2 SYDVKM. The CDR3 sequence runs 12 residues, both termini included. The CDR3 loop is CASSQDRGHIVN.

Only a few counts were recorded for this clone. V and J are TRBV10-1 and TRBJ1-2, with 8 bases lining up with TRBD1. CDR3 length: 15 amino acids. V gave up 1 base and J gave up 6 bases; unmatched junction bases: 7. Looked up from germline, CDR1 is WNHNN and CDR2 is SYGVQD (reference sequence). The chain's CDR3 is CASSEYRTGMDGYTF. For the CDR3, the DNA is TGCGCCAGCAGTGAGTATCGGACAGGGATGGATGGCTACACCTTC.

This clone was recorded once. The V and J genes are TRBV9 and TRBJ1-2, with a weak D call TRBD1 (5 bases). Germline CDR1 and CDR2: SGDLS and YYNGEE. This CDR3 comprises 15 residues. V was cut by 0 bases and J by 2 bases, with 11 bases left in between. CDR3 bases: TGTGCCAGCAGCGTAGCTTTGACAGCAAACTATGGCTACACCTTC. The encoded protein is CASSVALTANYGYTF. The full variable domain, its missing parts supplied by reference TRBV9 and TRBJ1-2, is DSGVTQTPKHLITATGQRVTLRCSPRSGDLSVYWYQQSLDQGLQFLIQYYNGEERAKGNILERFSAQQFPDLHSELNLSSLELGDSALYFCASSVALTANYGYTFGSGTRLTVV.

V and J are TRBV7-2 and TRBJ1-2, with 9 bases that match TRBD1. V was clipped by 2 bases and J by 8 bases; unmatched bases: 9. This CDR3 is 15 amino acids long. In germline, CDR1 is SGHTA, CDR2 FQGNSA. The DNA for the CDR3 is TGTGCCAGCAGCTTACGGTTGGGACAGGGATTGGGCTACACCTTC. It encodes CASSLRLGQGLGYTF.

This chain joins TRBV7-9 and TRBJ2-5; 11 bases map to TRBD2. V lost 5 bases to trimming and J lost 2 bases; unmatched junction nucleotides: 4. Germline assignment: CDR1 SEHNR and CDR2 FQNEAQ (reference sequence). This CDR3 contains 15 residues. CDR3 in amino acids: CASSEGTSGQETQYF. CDR3 in DNA: TGTGCCAGCAGCGAAGGGACTAGCGGTCAAGAGACCCAGTACTTC.

This chain connects TRBV6-6 to TRBJ2-4; 10 bases map to TRBD1. The CDR3 is made up of 15 amino acids. V trimming: 4 bases; J trimming: 5 bases; junction bases outside the gene matches: 5. In germline, CDR1 is MNHNY, CDR2 SVGAGI (reference sequence). CDR3 residues: CASSSTGGIENIQYF. CDR3 nucleotide sequence: TGTGCCAGCAGTTCGACAGGGGGCATCGAAAACATTCAGTACTTC.

This clone was counted a few times. The chain is built from TRBV5-6 and TRBJ2-3; no clear D. CDR3 size: 15 residues. CDR1 is SGHDT and CDR2 is YYEEEE in the germline V gene. The V gene lost 1 base and the J gene lost 3 bases, with 12 bases spanning the gap. The CDR3 DNA reads as TGTGCCAGCAGCTTGTTACAAACCACAACAGATACGCAGTATTTT. This codes for CASSLLQTTTDTQYF.

Details on this clone: A far larger clone is one base from this, pointing to a likely read error. The rearrangement uses TRBV29-1 and TRBJ2-7; possible D gene TRBD1, 5 bases. The CDR3 contains 13 residues. The V and J ends lost 5 bases and 3 bases respectively, with 14 bases between them. Germline V gives CDR1 SQVTM, CDR2 ANQGSEA. CDR3 coding DNA: TGCAGCGTTCTTCTCCCGGACAACTACGAGCAGTACTTC. Its protein is CSVLLPDNYEQYF.

This chain uses TRBV7-9 with TRBJ2-1, with 7 bases aligning to TRBD1. CDR3 length: 15 residues. Trimming took 0 bases from V and 3 from J; bases not matched to a gene: 2. Germline V gene data show CDR1 as SEHNR and CDR2 as FQNEAQ (reference sequence). The CDR3 here is CASSLAGDSYNEQFF. CDR3 DNA: TGTGCCAGCAGCTTAGCGGGGGACAGCTACAATGAGCAGTTCTTC.

The chain links TRBV19 to TRBJ2-7; D unclear. Germline values: CDR1 LNHDA, CDR2 SQIVND (reference sequence). The CDR3 totals 14 residues. V was trimmed by 3 bases and J by 6 bases, leaving 15 bases between them. CDR3 residues: CASSIGAKEFEQYF. DNA of the CDR3: TGTGCCAGTAGTATTGGAGCAAAGGAGTTCGAGCAGTACTTC.

In this sample, this clone turned up a few times. This chain joins TRBV9 and TRBJ2-5, with D possibly being TRBD2 (6 bases). The J call may be wrong; the DNA end is better matched by TRBJ2-7. Germline V CDR1 and CDR2: SGDLS, YYNGEE. The CDR3 length is 14 residues. The CDR3 is CASSVDSLADEQYF. In DNA form, the CDR3 reads TGTGCCAGCAGCGTTGATAGCTTAGCGGACGAGCAGTACTTC.

The J gene is TRBJ2-7, the V gene TRBV6-7; possible D gene TRBD2, 6 bases. TRBV6-7 is reported as an ORF; its role is uncertain. The CDR3 is 16 amino acids. V was clipped by 2 bases and J by 2 bases, with 16 bases between them. CDR3 sequence (DNA): TGTGCCAGCAGTTACACTATCAGGGACTTCCCCTACGAGCAGTACTTC. It is translated as CASSYTIRDFPYEQYF.

The chain links TRBV7-3 to TRBJ2-5; D perhaps matches TRBD2 (5 bases). This CDR3 has 12 residues. V lost 2 bases and J lost 13, with 14 bases in between. Germline V gene sequence: CDR1 SGHTA, CDR2 FQGTGA. The CDR3 region has the DNA TGTGCCAGCAGCTTACCCCCTGAGGGTTTGTACTTC. It translates to CASSLPPEGLYF. Full variable domain (missing parts from reference TRBV7-3 and TRBJ2-5): GAGVSQTPSNKVTEKGKYVELRCDPISGHTALYWYRQSLGQGPEFLIYFQGTGAADDSGLPNDRFFAVRPEGSVSTLKIQRTERGDSAVYLCASSLPPEGLYFGPGTRLLVL.

This clone came up a few times. The genes are TRBV11-2 and TRBJ2-3, with 7 nucleotides matching TRBD1. CDR1 and CDR2 (germline): SGHAT, FQNNGV. The J segment lost 4 bases and the V segment lost 5 bases, leaving 9 bases of the junction unmatched. The CDR3 spans 15 residues. CDR3: CASSADRVRADTQYF. CDR3 in DNA: TGTGCCAGCAGCGCAGACAGGGTTCGAGCAGATACGCAGTATTTT.